Shown below are 16 T cell receptor beta chains from a single sample sequenced in a study of cytomegalovirus exposure and HLA in healthy donors. The PCR had 60 Vbeta and 13 Jbeta primers. Clones were read by immunoSEQ multiplex PCR, and TCRdb kept only the in-frame ones, dropping some. The table has some 100,000 clones, more than 75% seen once. What was sequenced was PBMCs. All receptors derive from a woman in her 50s in good health and CMV-seropositive.

This clone was detected a few times. The CDR3: CASSPRIGTGVTGELFF. The CDR3 nucleotides read TGTGCCAGCAGCCCCCGAATCGGGACAGGGGTGACCGGGGAGCTGTTTTTT. The rearrangement links TRBV9 to TRBJ2-2; TRBD1 matches at 10 bases. CDR1 and CDR2 from the germline V gene are SGDLS and YYNGEE. With 4 bases clipped from V and 5 bases from J, the junction kept 11 bases outside the gene matches. This CDR3 spans 17 amino acids.

This sequence joins TRBV7-9 and TRBJ2-3, with TRBD2 matching over 12 bases. Unmatched junction bases numbered 9, after V lost 5 bases and J lost 3 bases. The CDR3 has 17 residues. The germline V gene has CDR1 SEHNR and CDR2 FQNEAQ (reference sequence). The CDR3 region has the DNA TGTGCCAGCAGCACGCGATCTAGCGGGGGGGCAACAGATACGCAGTATTTT. Protein sequence: CASSTRSSGGATDTQYF.

This rearrangement joins TRBV7-3 to TRBJ2-1; TRBD1 matches at 11 bases. CDR3 length: 14 amino acids. The J segment lost 5 bases and the V segment lost 6 bases, leaving 3 bases of the junction unmatched. From germline, CDR1 is SGHTA and CDR2 FQGTGA. CDR3 in amino acids: CASSRTGGNNEQFF. The CDR3 nucleotides are TGTGCCAGCAGTAGGACAGGGGGCAACAATGAGCAGTTCTTC. Variable domain in full (rest from reference TRBV7-3 and TRBJ2-1): GAGVSQTPSNKVTEKGKYVELRCDPISGHTALYWYRQSLGQGPEFLIYFQGTGAADDSGLPNDRFFAVRPEGSVSTLKIQRTERGDSAVYLCASSRTGGNNEQFFGPGTRLTVL.

This rearrangement joins TRBV4-1 to TRBJ2-5; TRBD2 matches 7 bases. The J segment lost 4 bases and the V segment lost 2 bases, leaving 1 base of the junction unmatched. CDR1 MGHRA and CDR2 YSYEKL come from the germline V gene. The CDR3 extends over 13 amino acids. CDR3 region: CASSQTGGETQYF. CDR3 bases: TGCGCCAGCAGCCAAACGGGAGGAGAGACCCAGTACTTC.

The rearrangement uses TRBV9 and TRBJ2-3; the match to TRBD2 covers 7 bases. The junction had 13 bases not matched to a gene; V was cut back by 3 bases and J by 3 bases. CDR1 and CDR2 (germline): SGDLS, YYNGEE. This CDR3 has 17 amino acids. The CDR3 coding sequence is TGTGCCAGCAGCGCGCCCTTGGTGGGCGGGGGTACAGATACGCAGTATTTT. Translation: CASSAPLVGGGTDTQYF.

The chain employs TRBV4-2 and TRBJ1-1; D is possibly TRBD1 (5 bases). V lost 0 bases and J lost 1, with 15 bases in between. CDR1 LGHNA and CDR2 YNFKEQ come from the germline V gene. CDR3 length equals 17 residues. The CDR3 loop is CASSQDPVRGENTEAFF. CDR3 bases: TGTGCCAGCAGCCAAGATCCAGTTCGGGGGGAGAACACTGAAGCTTTCTTT.

The chain combines TRBV9 with TRBJ1-1; the match to TRBD1 covers 7 bases. Trimming at V came to 4 bases and at J to 7 bases, leaving 10 bases not matched to a gene. The CDR3 extends over 14 amino acids. CDR1 SGDLS and CDR2 YYNGEE come from the germline V gene. CDR3 residues: CASSTPTGLGEAFF. The CDR3, as DNA: TGTGCCAGCAGCACCCCGACAGGGTTAGGTGAAGCTTTCTTT.

In its sample, this clone was seen once. The chain uses TRBV5-6 and TRBJ1-4; 9 bases align to TRBD1. Per germline, CDR1 SGHDT and CDR2 YYEEEE. The CDR3 runs 14 residues. V lost 2 bases, J lost 7 bases, and 3 bases stayed unmatched. Here the CDR3 reads CASSLGTGLEKLFF. The CDR3, as DNA: TGTGCCAGCAGCTTAGGGACAGGGCTTGAAAAACTGTTTTTT.

This chain joins TRBV18 and TRBJ2-5, with no clear D. The closer fit of TRBJ2-7 to the DNA end suggests the J call may be wrong. Germline lookup yields CDR1 KGHSH and CDR2 LQKENI. The CDR3 covers 12 residues. The CDR3 is CASSPLEYEQYF. CDR3 nucleotides: TGTGCCAGCTCACCATTAGAGTACGAGCAGTACTTC.

The chain carries TRBV14 and TRBJ2-7, with 8 bases identical to TRBD1. The CDR3 has 15 amino acids. Losses at the gene ends were 3 bases for V and 4 bases for J; bases not matched to a gene: 8. CDR1 is SGHDN, CDR2 FVKESK, per germline. The CDR3 DNA reads as TGTGCCAGCAGCCAGTCCGACAGGGGTTGGTACGAGCAGTACTTC. This gives the protein CASSQSDRGWYEQYF.

This clone was detected only once. The chain is built from TRBV7-6 and TRBJ1-4; 7 bases map to TRBD1. The CDR3 is 16 amino acids. Germline V gives CDR1 SGHVS, CDR2 FNYEAQ. The trim removed 1 base at V and 7 bases at J, leaving 9 bases unmatched. CDR3 coding DNA: TGTGCCAGCAGCTTAGGACCCGACAGGGCCCGTGAAAAACTGTTTTTT. Protein: CASSLGPDRAREKLFF. The full variable domain, rest sourced from reference TRBV7-6 and TRBJ1-4, is GAGVSQSPRYKVTKRGQDVALRCDPISGHVSLYWYRQALGQGPEFLTYFNYEAQQDKSGLPNDRFSAERPEGSISTLTIQRTEQRDSAMYRCASSLGPDRAREKLFFGSGTQLSVL.

V is TRBV5-6 and J is TRBJ2-1, with 7 bases that match TRBD2. Unmatched junction bases numbered 11, after V lost 5 bases and J lost 6 bases. Germline values: CDR1 SGHDT, CDR2 YYEEEE. The CDR3 totals 15 residues. CDR3 sequence reads: CASRRREFTSNEQFF. The CDR3 nucleotides are TGTGCCAGCAGAAGGCGGGAGTTTACGTCCAATGAGCAGTTCTTC.

V and J are TRBV5-1 and TRBJ2-7; 10 nucleotides agree with TRBD1. Trimming at V came to 4 bases and at J to 5 bases, leaving 15 bases not matched to a gene. This CDR3 region has 17 residues. From germline, CDR1 is SGHRS and CDR2 YFSETQ. The CDR3 DNA sequence: TGCGCCAGCAGCCTTACCGTTAGCCGGGACAGGGGTAACGAGCAGTACTTC. The encoded protein is CASSLTVSRDRGNEQYF.

CDR3 sequence: CASNPVAGLGNSPLHF. The CDR3 DNA follows: TGTGCCAGCAACCCGGTCGCAGGGCTGGGGAATTCACCCCTCCACTTT. This rearrangement joins TRBV7-2 to TRBJ1-6; a possible D gene is TRBD1 (5 bases). Germline lookup yields CDR1 SGHTA and CDR2 FQGNSA. V shed 7 bases and J shed 7 bases, with 20 bases lying between them. The CDR3 covers 16 residues.

The chain employs TRBV18 and TRBJ1-2; D gene uncertain. With 5 bases removed from V and 8 bases from J, the gap between germline ends came to 21 bases. This CDR3 is 15 amino acids long. Germline V gene data show CDR1 as KGHSH and CDR2 as LQKENI. The DNA of the CDR3 is TGTGCCAGCTCAGATCTTGACAACCCCTCTCGCGGCTACACCTTC. This sequence encodes CASSDLDNPSRGYTF.

The chain employs TRBV30 and TRBJ2-3, with 9 bases matching TRBD2. This CDR3 spans 14 amino acids. V lost 2 bases, J lost 5 bases, and 5 bases stayed unmatched. Germline V lookup: CDR1 GTSNPN, CDR2 SVGIG (reference sequence). The CDR3 DNA sequence: TGTGCCTGGAGTCCCCTAGCGGGAAAAGATACGCAGTATTTT. It translates to CAWSPLAGKDTQYF.